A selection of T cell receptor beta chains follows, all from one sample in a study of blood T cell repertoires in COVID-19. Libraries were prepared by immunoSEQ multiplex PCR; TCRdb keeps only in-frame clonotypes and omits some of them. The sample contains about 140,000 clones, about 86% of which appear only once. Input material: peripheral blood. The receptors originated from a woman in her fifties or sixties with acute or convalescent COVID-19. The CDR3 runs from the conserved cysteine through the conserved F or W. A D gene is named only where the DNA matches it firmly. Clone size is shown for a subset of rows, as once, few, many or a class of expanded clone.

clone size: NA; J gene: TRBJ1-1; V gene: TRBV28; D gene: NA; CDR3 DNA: TGTGCCAGCAGTTTAAGTCCGCAGGGCTGGCGCACTGAAGCTTTCTTT; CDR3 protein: CASSLSPQGWRTEAFF
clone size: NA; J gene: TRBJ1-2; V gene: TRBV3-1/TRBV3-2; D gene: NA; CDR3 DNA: TGTGCCAGCAGGGGACGGGGGGGGCAATATGGCTACACCTTC; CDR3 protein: CASRGRGGQYGYTF
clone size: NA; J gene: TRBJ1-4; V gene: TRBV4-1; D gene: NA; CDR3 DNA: TGCGCCAGCAGCCAAGATCCGCAGGGGAGCGTTAGGGATGAAAAACTGTTTTTT; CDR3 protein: CASSQDPQGSVRDEKLFF
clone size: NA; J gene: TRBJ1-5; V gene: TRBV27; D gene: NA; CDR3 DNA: TGTGCCAGCAGCCTAACAGGGATCAATCAGCCCCAGCATTTT; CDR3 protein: CASSLTGINQPQHF
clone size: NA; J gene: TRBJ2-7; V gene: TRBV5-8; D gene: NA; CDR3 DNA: TGTGCCAGCAGCTCCCGGGACACTCACTACGAGCAGTACTTC; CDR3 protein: CASSSRDTHYEQYF
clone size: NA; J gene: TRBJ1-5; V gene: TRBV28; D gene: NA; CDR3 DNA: TGTGCCAGCAGTTTAGCAGGGAATAGCAATCAGCCCCAGCATTTT; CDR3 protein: CASSLAGNSNQPQHF
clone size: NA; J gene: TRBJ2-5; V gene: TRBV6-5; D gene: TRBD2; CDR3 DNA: TGTGCCAGCAGTTCCGTGGGACTAGCGGAAGAGACCCAGTACTTC; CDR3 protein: CASSSVGLAEETQYF
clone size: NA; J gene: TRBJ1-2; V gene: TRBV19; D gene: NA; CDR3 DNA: TGTGCCAGTAGTATTGGTCAGGTGCTCTATGGCTACACCTTC; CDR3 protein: CASSIGQVLYGYTF
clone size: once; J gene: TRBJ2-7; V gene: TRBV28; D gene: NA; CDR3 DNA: TGTGCCAGCAGTTTAACGGTCTACGAGCAGTACTTC; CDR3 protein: CASSLTVYEQYF
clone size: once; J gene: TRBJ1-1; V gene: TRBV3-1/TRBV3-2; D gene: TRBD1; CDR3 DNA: TGTGCCAGCAGCCAAGTACAGGGGTATACTGAAGCTTTCTTT; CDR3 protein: CASSQVQGYTEAFF
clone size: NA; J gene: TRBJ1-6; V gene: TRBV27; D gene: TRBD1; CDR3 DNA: TGTGCCAGCAGTTTATCGAGACAGGGACAATCACCCCTCCACTTT; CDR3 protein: CASSLSRQGQSPLHF
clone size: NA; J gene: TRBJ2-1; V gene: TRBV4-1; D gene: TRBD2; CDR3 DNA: TGCGCCAGCAGCCAAGCGGGGGGGTCTCACTACAATGAGCAGTTCTTC; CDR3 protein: CASSQAGGSHYNEQFF
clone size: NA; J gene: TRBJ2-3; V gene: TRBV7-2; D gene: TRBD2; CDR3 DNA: TGTGCCAGCAGCTTCCAGCCCCCGGGACTAGCGGGAGCGGATACGCAGTATTTT; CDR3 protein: CASSFQPPGLAGADTQYF
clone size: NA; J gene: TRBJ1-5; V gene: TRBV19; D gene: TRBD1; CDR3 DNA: TGTGCCAGTAGTATAGGGACAGGGTCAACACAGCCCCAGCATTTT; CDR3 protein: CASSIGTGSTQPQHF
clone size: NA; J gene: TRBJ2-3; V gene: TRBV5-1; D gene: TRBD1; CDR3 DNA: TGCGCCAGCAGCTTGGGACAGGGGGGACGAGCAGATACGCAGTATTTT; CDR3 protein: CASSLGQGGRADTQYF
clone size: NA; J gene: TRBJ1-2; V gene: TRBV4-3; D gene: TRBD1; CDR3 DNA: TGCGCCAGCAGCCAAGACCCCGGGACAGGGGTTACTAACTATGGCTACACCTTC; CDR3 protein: CASSQDPGTGVTNYGYTF
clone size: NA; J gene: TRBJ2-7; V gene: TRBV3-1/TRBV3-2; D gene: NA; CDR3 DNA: TGTGCCAGCAGCCCGGGACACCTATACGAGCAGTACTTC; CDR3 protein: CASSPGHLYEQYF
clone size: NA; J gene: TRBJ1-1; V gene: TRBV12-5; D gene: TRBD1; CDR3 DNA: TGTGCTAGTGGTTTGGGAACAGGGGACTACACTGAAGCTTTCTTT; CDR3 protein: CASGLGTGDYTEAFF
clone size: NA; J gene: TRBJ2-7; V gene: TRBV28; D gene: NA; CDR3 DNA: TGTGCCACCACCGGGACTCCCTCCTACGAGCAGTACTTC; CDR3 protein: CATTGTPSYEQYF
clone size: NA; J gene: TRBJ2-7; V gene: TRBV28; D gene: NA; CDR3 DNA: TGTGCCAGCACCCCCGGACAGTCCTACGAGCAGTACTTC; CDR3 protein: CASTPGQSYEQYF
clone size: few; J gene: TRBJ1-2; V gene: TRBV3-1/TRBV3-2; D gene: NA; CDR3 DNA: TGTGCCAGCAGCCAGGGGACTTATGGCTACACCTTC; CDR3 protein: CASSQGTYGYTF
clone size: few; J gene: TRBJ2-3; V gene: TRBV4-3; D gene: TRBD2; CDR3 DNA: TGCGCCAGCAGCCAAGGGGGACTAGCGGGAGGGGTGGATACGCAGTATTTT; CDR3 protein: CASSQGGLAGGVDTQYF
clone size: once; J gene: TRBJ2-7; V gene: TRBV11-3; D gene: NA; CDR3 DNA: TGTGCCAGCAGCTTAGGGGGGACTGACTACGAGCAGTACTTC; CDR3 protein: CASSLGGTDYEQYF
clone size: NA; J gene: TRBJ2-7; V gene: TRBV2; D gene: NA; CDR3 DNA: TGTGCCAGCAGTGAAGCTAGCGGAGATCTACGAGTGCAGTACTTC; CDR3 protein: CASSEASGDLRVQYF